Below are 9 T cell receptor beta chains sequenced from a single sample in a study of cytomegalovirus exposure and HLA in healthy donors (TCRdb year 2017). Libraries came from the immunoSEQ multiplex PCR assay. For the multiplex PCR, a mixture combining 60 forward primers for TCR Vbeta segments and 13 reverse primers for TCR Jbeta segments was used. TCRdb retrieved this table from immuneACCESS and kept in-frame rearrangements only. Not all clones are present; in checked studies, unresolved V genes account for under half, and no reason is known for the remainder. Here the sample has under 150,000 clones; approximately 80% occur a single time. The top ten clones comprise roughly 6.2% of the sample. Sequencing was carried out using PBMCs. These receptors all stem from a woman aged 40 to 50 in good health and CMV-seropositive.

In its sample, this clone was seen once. The CDR3 sequence: CASSIGGHQNTEAFF. In DNA form, the CDR3 reads TGTGCCAGTAGTATAGGGGGACATCAGAACACTGAAGCTTTCTTT. This chain links TRBV19 with TRBJ1-1; weak D call: TRBD1 (6 bases). V lost 1 base and J lost 1, with 10 bases in between. This CDR3 is built from 15 residues. The germline V gene encodes CDR1 LNHDA and CDR2 SQIVND (reference sequence). The full variable domain, its missing parts supplied by reference TRBV19 and TRBJ1-1, is DGGITQSPKYLFRKEGQNVTLSCEQNLNHDAMYWYRQDPGQGLRLIYYSQIVNDFQKGDIAEGYSVSREKKESFPLTVTSAQKNPTAFYLCASSIGGHQNTEAFFGQGTRLTVV.

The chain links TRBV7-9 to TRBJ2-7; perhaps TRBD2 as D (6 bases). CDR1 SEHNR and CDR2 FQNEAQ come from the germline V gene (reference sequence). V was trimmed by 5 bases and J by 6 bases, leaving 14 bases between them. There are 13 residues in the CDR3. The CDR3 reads CASSAGTWGEQYF. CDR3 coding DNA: TGTGCCAGCAGCGCCGGGACTTGGGGCGAGCAGTACTTC.

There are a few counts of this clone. The CDR3 reads CASSLGTSAYNEQFF. CDR3 DNA: TGCGCCAGCAGCTTGGGGACTAGCGCCTACAATGAGCAGTTCTTC. The J gene is TRBJ2-1, the V gene TRBV5-1; TRBD2 aligns across 9 bases. V trimming: 0 bases; J trimming: 2 bases; junction bases outside the gene matches: 0. This CDR3 is 15 amino acids long. The germline V gene encodes CDR1 SGHRS and CDR2 YFSETQ.

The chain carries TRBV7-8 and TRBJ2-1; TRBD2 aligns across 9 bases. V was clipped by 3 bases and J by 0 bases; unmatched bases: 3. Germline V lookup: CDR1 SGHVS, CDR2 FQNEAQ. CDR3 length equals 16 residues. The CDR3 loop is CASSLGLAGSYNEQFF. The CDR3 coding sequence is TGTGCCAGCAGCTTGGGACTAGCAGGCTCCTACAATGAGCAGTTCTTC. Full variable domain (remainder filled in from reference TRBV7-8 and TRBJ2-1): GAGVSQSPRYKVAKRGQDVALRCDPISGHVSLFWYQQALGQGPEFLTYFQNEAQLDKSGLPSDRFFAERPEGSVSTLKIQRTQQEDSAVYLCASSLGLAGSYNEQFFGPGTRLTVL.

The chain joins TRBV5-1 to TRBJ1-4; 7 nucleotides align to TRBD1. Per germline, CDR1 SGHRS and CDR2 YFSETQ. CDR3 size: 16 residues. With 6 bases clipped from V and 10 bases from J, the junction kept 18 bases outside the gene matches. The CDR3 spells CASTPGQAGGNGKLFF. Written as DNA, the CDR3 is TGCGCCAGCACTCCCGGACAGGCGGGAGGAAACGGAAAACTGTTTTTT.

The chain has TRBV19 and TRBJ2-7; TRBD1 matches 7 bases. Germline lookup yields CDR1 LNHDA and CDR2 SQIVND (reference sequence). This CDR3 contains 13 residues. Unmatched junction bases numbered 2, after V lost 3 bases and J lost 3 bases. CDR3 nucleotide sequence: TGTGCCAGTAGTATGGGACAGCTCTACGAGCAGTACTTC. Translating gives CASSMGQLYEQYF.

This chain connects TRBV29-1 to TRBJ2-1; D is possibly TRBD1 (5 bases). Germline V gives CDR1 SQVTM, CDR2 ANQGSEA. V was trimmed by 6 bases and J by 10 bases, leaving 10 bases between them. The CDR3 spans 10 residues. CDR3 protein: CSVVQGEQFF. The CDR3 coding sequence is TGCAGCGTCGTTCAGGGAGAGCAGTTCTTC.

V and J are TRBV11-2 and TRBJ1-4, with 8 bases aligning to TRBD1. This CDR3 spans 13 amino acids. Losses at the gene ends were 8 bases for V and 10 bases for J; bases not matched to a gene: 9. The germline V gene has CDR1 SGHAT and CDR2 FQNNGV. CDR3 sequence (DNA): TGTGCCAGCCAGGACAGGGTTCGGGGAAAACTGTTTTTT. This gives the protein CASQDRVRGKLFF.

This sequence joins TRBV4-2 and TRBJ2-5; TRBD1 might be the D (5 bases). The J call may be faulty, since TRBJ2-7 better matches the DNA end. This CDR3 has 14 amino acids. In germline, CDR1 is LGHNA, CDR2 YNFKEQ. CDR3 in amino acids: CASSQDDSSYEQYF. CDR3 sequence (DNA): TGTGCCAGCAGCCAAGATGACAGCTCCTACGAGCAGTACTTC.